The rows below give T cell receptor beta chains drawn from one sample of a study of cytomegalovirus exposure and HLA in healthy donors. The table came from immunoSEQ multiplex PCR; TCRdb's copy has only in-frame clones and leaves some out. The sample has about 100,000 clones; less than 80% are singletons. Sequenced material: PBMCs. The origin of the receptors is a woman in her thirties or forties in good health and CMV-seronegative. Both conserved end residues are trimmed from each CDR3. A row's size may be missing; if present it is once, few, many or a size class.

J gene	clone size	V gene	CDR3 protein
TRBJ2-5	-	TRBV5-1	ASSLPLIGEETQY
TRBJ1-2	-	TRBV9	ASSEPLAGNYGYT
TRBJ2-7	-	TRBV6-6	ASSYGTGVHEQY
TRBJ1-4	-	TRBV7-9	ASSGDRGRTNEKLF
TRBJ2-7	-	TRBV27	ASSLSGTSSTYEQY
TRBJ1-4	-	TRBV19	ASSIVRRVREKLF
TRBJ1-6	-	TRBV7-2	ASSPGRYSPLH
TRBJ2-5	-	TRBV30	ACVLPGLRETQY
TRBJ1-2	-	TRBV28	ASRSRARSFGYT
TRBJ2-2	once	TRBV28	ASSVLQDTGELF
TRBJ2-2	-	TRBV9	ASGQGGNTGELF
TRBJ2-7	-	TRBV18	ASSPSSPGGTEQY
TRBJ1-3	-	TRBV11-2	ASSLGFGGTSGNTIY
TRBJ2-3	-	TRBV7-8	ASSQGTDTQY
TRBJ1-5	-	TRBV14	ASSLNRGNQPQH
TRBJ1-2	-	TRBV7-2	ASSSWGGQGGYT
TRBJ1-1	-	TRBV30	AWSIGGSTEAF
TRBJ2-7	-	TRBV23-1	ASRQGTRQVYYEQY
TRBJ2-6	-	TRBV28	ASSPYSTGANVLT
TRBJ2-1	-	TRBV7-6	ASSLASGWAVEQF
TRBJ2-1	-	TRBV5-1	ASGLAVSSEQF
TRBJ1-1	-	TRBV2	ASSRGQKKNTEAF
TRBJ2-3	-	TRBV7-9	ASSTTRGLYPLGTQY
TRBJ1-1	-	TRBV5-4	ASSLGQQNTEAF
TRBJ2-3	-	TRBV19	ASSLGPSTDTQY
TRBJ2-7	-	TRBV28	ASTRLAGISYEQY
TRBJ2-5	-	TRBV19	ASSIGTSGSLETQY
TRBJ1-2	-	TRBV28	ASSPRVGGYT
TRBJ2-1	-	TRBV27	ASISRWDRREGEQF
TRBJ2-2	-	TRBV11-2	ASSGKGYGGNTGELF
TRBJ2-3	-	TRBV5-1	ASSLTSGTTDTQY
TRBJ1-5	once	TRBV5-5	ASSLGQSNQPQH
TRBJ1-2	-	TRBV5-6	ASSLLTGVGYT
TRBJ1-2	-	TRBV2	ASSQQGYGYT
TRBJ1-2	-	TRBV4-3	ASSQRSRLTGPRGYT
TRBJ2-7	-	TRBV2	ASRRTVDLGEQY
TRBJ2-7	-	TRBV5-1	ASSLAPKTGGYEQY
TRBJ2-5	-	TRBV5-1	ASSPGGIRAETQY
TRBJ2-7	-	TRBV27	ASMVAGSEY
TRBJ2-7	-	TRBV5-4	ASSFQGVEQY
TRBJ2-2	-	TRBV7-9	ASSLIWSGDYTGELF
TRBJ1-1	-	TRBV15	ATSRVSVGPTAF